The TCR beta chain under discussion was sequenced for a study of tumor-infiltrating lymphocytes in glioblastoma multiforme. This CDR3 spans 14 amino acids. Per the germline V gene, CDR1 is SQVTM and CDR2 is ANQGSEA. This clonotype was recorded a few times. Antigen: not known. At one end the junction does not follow the germline gene, possibly because of a read error. General study findings and limits: T cells were not sorted into functional subsets.

TCR beta libraries were built from RNA through three nested multiplex PCR rounds using modified ARM-PCR. Input was 0.5 ug total RNA, reverse-transcribed with a C-beta primer. These TCRB libraries lack any described unique molecular identifiers. TCRdb reanalysed the multiplex PCR reads using MiXCR and keeps one entry per CDR3 protein. Among roughly 13,000 distinct CDR3 sequences listed, 60% to 65% were seen once. Sequencing used brain tumor tissue. The J gene is TRBJ1-1, the V gene TRBV29-1; D not resolved. This clonotype was obtained from a male donor with glioblastoma. Here the CDR3 DNA reads TGCATCGTTACTACGACAAGACTGAACACTGAAGCTTTCTTT. Protein product: CIVTTTRLNTEAFF.